This T cell receptor (beta chain) was found in a study of tumor-infiltrating lymphocytes in primary liver carcinoma. A remark on this clonotype: A much larger clone sits a single nucleotide away, making a read error possible.

Joint extraction of RNA and DNA used roughly 19-33 mg of bulk tissue that was unsorted. The researchers produced TCR beta cDNA from 500 to 550 ng total RNA with a constant-region primer. It was through three nested multiplex PCR rounds of slightly modified ARM-PCR that TCR beta libraries arose. TCRdb used MiXCR to reprocess the multiplex PCR reads, holding one entry per CDR3 protein. Counted here are about 100,000 distinct CDR3 sequences, around three quarters occurring once; the ten biggest clones make up more than 8%. The sequence was collected from a woman in her sixties with primary liver carcinoma and hepatitis B virus infection. Sequencing was done on a sample of liver tumor tissue from sampling region 5. As for subset: tumor region T5, tumor centre.

The CDR3, as DNA: TGCGCCAGCAACTCAGGACAGGGAATGATTGAAAAACTGTTTTTT. Its protein is CASNSGQGMIEKLFF. The rearrangement links TRBV5-1 to TRBJ1-4, with 8 bases that match TRBD1. With V trimmed by 6 bases and J by 7 bases, 11 bases remained unmatched. Germline CDR1 reads SGHRS; CDR2 reads YFSETQ. The CDR3 consists of 15 residues.